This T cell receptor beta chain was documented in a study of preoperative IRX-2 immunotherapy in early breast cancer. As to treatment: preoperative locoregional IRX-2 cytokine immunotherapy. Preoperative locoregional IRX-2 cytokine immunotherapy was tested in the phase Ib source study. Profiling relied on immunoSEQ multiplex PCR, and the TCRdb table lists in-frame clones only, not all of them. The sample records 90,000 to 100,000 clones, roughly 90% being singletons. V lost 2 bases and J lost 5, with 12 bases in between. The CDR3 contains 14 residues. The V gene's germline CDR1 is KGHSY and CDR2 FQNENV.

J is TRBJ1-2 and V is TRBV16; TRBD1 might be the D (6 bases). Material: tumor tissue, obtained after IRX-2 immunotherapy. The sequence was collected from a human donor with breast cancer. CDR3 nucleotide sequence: TGTGCCAGCAGCCAAGTGGCCGGACAGTATGGCTACACCTTC. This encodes CASSQVAGQYGYTF. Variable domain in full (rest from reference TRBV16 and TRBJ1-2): GEEVAQTPKHLVRGEGQKAKLYCAPIKGHSYVFWYQQVLKNEFKFLISFQNENVFDETGMPKERFSAKCLPNSPCSLEIQATKLEDSAVYFCASSQVAGQYGYTFGSGTRLTVV.